The 9 T cell receptor beta chains in this list originate from one sample, sequenced in a study. Via MiXCR, TCRdb re-called the RT-PCR reads, giving one row per CDR3 protein. Here the sample spans 650,000 to 800,000 distinct CDR3 sequences, approximately 15% being singletons. Sequencing was carried out using memory CD4+ T cells from blood. The source is a female donor in good health, serving as a healthy control.

V usage is TRBV27 and J usage is TRBJ2-7; D is ambiguous. Germline V lookup: CDR1 MNHEY, CDR2 SMNVEV (reference sequence). This CDR3 has 13 residues. V lost 3 bases, J lost 2 bases, and 8 bases lay in between. CDR3 nucleotides: TGTGCCAGCAGTTTTCGCCGTACCTACGAGCAGTACTTC. Protein sequence: CASSFRRTYEQYF.

This clonotype was detected a few times. This chain connects TRBV9 to TRBJ2-7; 10 bases fit TRBD2. The CDR3 spans 15 residues. The trim removed 4 bases at V and 6 bases at J, leaving 10 bases unmatched. Germline loops: CDR1 SGDLS, CDR2 YYNGEE. The CDR3 here is CASSQAGLASSEQYF. The DNA for the CDR3 is TGTGCCAGCAGCCAGGCGGGACTAGCGTCAAGCGAGCAGTACTTC.

This clonotype has a handful of counts. V and J are TRBV7-9 and TRBJ2-7; 9 nucleotides line up with TRBD1. Germline CDR1 SEHNR, CDR2 FQNEAQ (reference sequence). The J segment lost 5 bases and the V segment lost 5 bases, leaving 7 bases of the junction unmatched. The CDR3 is 14 amino acids. The CDR3 loop reads CASSPGGQGHEQYF. CDR3 in DNA: TGTGCCAGCAGCCCAGGGGGACAGGGCCACGAGCAGTACTTC.

Concerning this clonotype: A junction end diverges from the germline sequence, so it may reflect a read error. This chain links TRBV4-1 with TRBJ1-6; D unresolved. In germline, CDR1 is MGHRA, CDR2 YSYEKL. The CDR3 has 15 amino acids. This CDR3 is CASNQERQENSPLHF. The CDR3 DNA reads TGCGCCAGCAACCAAGAGAGGCAGGAAAATTCACCCCTCCACTTT.

This clonotype was observed at least ten times. The rearrangement joins TRBV6-5 to TRBJ2-1, with 12 bases that match TRBD2. The germline gives CDR1 MNHEY, CDR2 SVGAGI. V lost 4 bases, J lost 10 bases, and 5 bases stayed unmatched. The CDR3 is 14 amino acids. This chain's CDR3 is CASSSSGGASEQFF. Written as DNA, the CDR3 is TGTGCCAGCAGTTCTAGCGGGGGGGCCAGCGAGCAGTTCTTC.

In this sample, this clonotype turned up a few times. The DNA of the CDR3 is TGTGCCAGCAGTTCGTCCGGTCGTACCTACGAGCAGTACTTC. This codes for CASSSSGRTYEQYF. The chain has TRBV12-3 or TRBV12-4 and TRBJ2-7; D gene unclear. CDR3 length: 14 residues. Trimming removed 4 bases at V and 2 bases at J, with 12 bases between.

The CDR3 loop is CASSFGVSSYNEQFF. CDR3 sequence (DNA): TGTGCCAGCAGCTTCGGCGTTTCCTCCTACAATGAGCAGTTCTTC. The chain combines TRBV5-8 with TRBJ2-1; no clear D. This CDR3 comprises 15 residues. Looked up from germline, CDR1 is SGHTS and CDR2 is YDEGEE. V was pared by 2 bases and J by 0 bases, with 9 bases between.

This clonotype appeared a few times. The chain uses TRBV5-1 and TRBJ2-1; TRBD2 matches 9 bases. Germline trimming cut 0 bases from V and 8 bases from J; bases unmatched to any gene: 9. The CDR3 loop spans 16 amino acids. CDR1 is SGHRS, CDR2 YFSETQ, per germline. This CDR3 reads CASSLGLAGIDDEQFF. Written as DNA, the CDR3 is TGCGCCAGCAGCTTGGGTCTAGCGGGAATCGACGATGAGCAGTTCTTC.

This clonotype was counted ten times or more. This chain connects TRBV20-1 to TRBJ1-1; D call uncertain. This CDR3 has 15 amino acids. The V and J ends lost 3 bases and 1 base respectively, with 15 bases between them. Germline-derived CDR1 and CDR2 are DFQATT and SNEGSKA (reference sequence). CDR3 in amino acids: CSASPIGRSNTEAFF. CDR3 DNA: TGCAGTGCTAGCCCCATCGGGAGGTCGAACACTGAAGCTTTCTTT.